Each of the 6 T cell receptor beta chains below was sequenced from the same sample in a study of cytomegalovirus exposure and HLA in healthy donors. This PCR relied on a set of 60 Vbeta primers and 13 Jbeta primers. Clones were sequenced by immunoSEQ multiplex PCR, and TCRdb holds only the in-frame ones, with some missing. This sample has tens of thousands of clones; around 9.1% occur once, and the top ten carry roughly a quarter. Sequenced material: PBMCs. The source of these receptors is a man between 60 and 75 years old in good health and CMV-seropositive.

The V call is TRBV5-1, the J call TRBJ1-6; 9 nucleotides align to TRBD1. V shed 9 bases and J 10 bases; nucleotides not matched to a gene: 8. The CDR3 is 13 residues long. Germline CDR1 and CDR2: SGHRS and YFSETQ. In DNA form, the CDR3 reads TGCGCCACCAAGACAGGGGGGGACTCACCCCTCCACTTT. This codes for CATKTGGDSPLHF. Full variable domain (missing parts from reference TRBV5-1 and TRBJ1-6): KAGVTQTPRYLIKTRGQQVTLSCSPISGHRSVSWYQQTPGQGLQFLFEYFSETQRNKGNFPGRFSGRQFSNSRSEMNVSTLELGDSALYLCATKTGGDSPLHFGNGTRLTVT.

The gene calls are TRBV7-2 and TRBJ2-3; D not resolved. This CDR3 is 16 amino acids long. V was cut by 1 base and J by 0 bases, with 11 bases left in between. Germline lookup yields CDR1 SGHTA and CDR2 FQGNSA. The CDR3 nucleotides read TGTGCCAGCAGCTTAGAGGCGGTACCTAGCACAGATACGCAGTATTTT. Residues: CASSLEAVPSTDTQYF.

The V call is TRBV7-3, the J call TRBJ1-4; no firm D call. The germline V gene has CDR1 SGHTA and CDR2 FQGTGA. The CDR3 extends over 13 amino acids. Trimming shortened V by 2 bases and J by 8 bases, and 9 bases separated the two germline ends. CDR3 sequence reads: CASSLLGGEKLFF. CDR3 nucleotide sequence: TGTGCCAGCAGCTTACTGGGAGGCGAAAAACTGTTTTTT. The whole variable domain, remainder taken from reference TRBV7-3 and TRBJ1-4, is GAGVSQTPSNKVTEKGKYVELRCDPISGHTALYWYRQSLGQGPEFLIYFQGTGAADDSGLPNDRFFAVRPEGSVSTLKIQRTERGDSAVYLCASSLLGGEKLFFGSGTQLSVL.

This chain connects TRBV6-1 to TRBJ1-2, with 7 bases lining up with TRBD1. The CDR3 runs to 13 residues. CDR1 is MNHNS, CDR2 SASEGT, per germline. The trim removed 6 bases at V and 3 bases at J, leaving 4 bases unmatched. Here the CDR3 DNA reads TGTGCCAGCAGATCCGACAGGGACTATGGCTACACCTTC. Translated, it gives CASRSDRDYGYTF.

The chain couples TRBV27 to TRBJ1-2; D unclear. The germline V gene encodes CDR1 MNHEY and CDR2 SMNVEV (reference sequence). The CDR3 is made up of 14 amino acids. V dropped 4 bases and J dropped 3 bases, with 12 bases sitting between them. The CDR3 nucleotides are TGTGCCAGCAGTTCCGGGGTGGCGGACTATGGCTACACCTTC. This encodes CASSSGVADYGYTF.

V gene TRBV14 combines with J gene TRBJ1-2, with D tentatively TRBD1 (5 bases). The CDR3 is made up of 14 amino acids. Trimming cost V 2 bases and J 4 bases, with 11 bases left between them. Germline assignment: CDR1 SGHDN and CDR2 FVKESK. The CDR3 sequence: CASSQSRGLYGYTF. Here the CDR3 DNA reads TGTGCCAGCAGCCAATCGAGGGGACTCTATGGCTACACCTTC.